The next 6 T cell receptor beta chains were all read from a single sample in a study of PD-L1 blockade in urothelial cancer. Described time point: pretreatment peripheral blood. The data were produced by immunoSEQ multiplex PCR, yet TCRdb's version contains in-frame clones alone and is incomplete. The sample includes 90,000 or so clones, about 90% of them seen just once. The source material was PBMCs, sampled around atezolizumab (anti-PD-L1) treatment. All receptors come from a man in his 60s with urothelial cancer.

This chain uses TRBV10-1 with TRBJ2-2, with D perhaps matching TRBD2 (6 bases). CDR3 length: 14 residues. Germline V gene data show CDR1 as WNHNN and CDR2 as SYGVQD (reference sequence). V gave up 6 bases and J gave up 0 bases, with 8 bases separating them. The CDR3 region is CASSREANTGELFF. In DNA form, the CDR3 reads TGCGCCAGCAGCAGGGAGGCGAACACCGGGGAGCTGTTTTTT.

The CDR3 spells CASSQNRGTDTQYF. Written as DNA, the CDR3 is TGTGCCAGCAGCCAAAACAGGGGAACAGATACGCAGTATTTT. This sequence joins TRBV4-2 and TRBJ2-3; 7 positions agree with TRBD1. Germline lookup yields CDR1 LGHNA and CDR2 YNFKEQ. The CDR3 extends over 14 amino acids. With 2 bases clipped from V and 3 bases from J, the junction kept 2 bases outside the gene matches.

The chain couples TRBV25-1 to TRBJ2-1, with D perhaps matching TRBD1 (7 bases). CDR3 length equals 17 residues. V was trimmed by 6 bases and J by 4 bases, leaving 22 bases between them. The germline CDR1 and CDR2 sequences are MGHDK and SYGVNS. The CDR3 is CASRGTLAGQVYNEQFF. The CDR3 nucleotides are TGTGCCAGCAGAGGGACTTTGGCAGGACAGGTATACAATGAGCAGTTCTTC.

This chain links TRBV5-4 with TRBJ2-5; the D gene is possibly TRBD2 (5 bases). CDR3 size: 14 residues. V dropped 3 bases and J dropped 5 bases, with 14 bases sitting between them. Germline V gene lookup returns CDR1 SGHNT and CDR2 YYREEE (reference sequence). CDR3 loop: CASSSSFVAETQYF. In DNA, the CDR3 is TGTGCCAGCAGCTCCTCCTTTGTAGCGGAGACCCAGTACTTC. Full variable domain (outside the CDR3, taken from reference TRBV5-4 and TRBJ2-5): ETGVTQSPTHLIKTRGQQVTLRCSSQSGHNTVSWYQQALGQGPQFIFQYYREEENGRGNFPPRFSGLQFPNYSSELNVNALELDDSALYLCASSSSFVAETQYFGPGTRLLVL.

The chain recombines TRBV6-6 with TRBJ1-1, with unresolved D. Trimming took 2 bases from V and 3 from J, leaving 10 bases between them. Germline CDR1 MNHNY, CDR2 SVGAGI (reference sequence). The CDR3 contains 14 residues. This chain's CDR3 is CASSYGSLYTEAFF. CDR3 sequence (DNA): TGTGCCAGCAGTTACGGCAGTTTGTACACTGAAGCTTTCTTT.

The genes are TRBV7-2 and TRBJ2-1; possibly TRBD2 for D (7 bases). The CDR3 loop spans 13 amino acids. Germline V gene data show CDR1 as SGHTA and CDR2 as FQGNSA. The germline V and J ends were trimmed by 2 bases and 9 bases, with 11 bases remaining between them. In DNA, the CDR3 is TGTGCCAGCAGCTTAACGAGGGGGGGTGAGCAGTTCTTC. Its protein product is CASSLTRGGEQFF.